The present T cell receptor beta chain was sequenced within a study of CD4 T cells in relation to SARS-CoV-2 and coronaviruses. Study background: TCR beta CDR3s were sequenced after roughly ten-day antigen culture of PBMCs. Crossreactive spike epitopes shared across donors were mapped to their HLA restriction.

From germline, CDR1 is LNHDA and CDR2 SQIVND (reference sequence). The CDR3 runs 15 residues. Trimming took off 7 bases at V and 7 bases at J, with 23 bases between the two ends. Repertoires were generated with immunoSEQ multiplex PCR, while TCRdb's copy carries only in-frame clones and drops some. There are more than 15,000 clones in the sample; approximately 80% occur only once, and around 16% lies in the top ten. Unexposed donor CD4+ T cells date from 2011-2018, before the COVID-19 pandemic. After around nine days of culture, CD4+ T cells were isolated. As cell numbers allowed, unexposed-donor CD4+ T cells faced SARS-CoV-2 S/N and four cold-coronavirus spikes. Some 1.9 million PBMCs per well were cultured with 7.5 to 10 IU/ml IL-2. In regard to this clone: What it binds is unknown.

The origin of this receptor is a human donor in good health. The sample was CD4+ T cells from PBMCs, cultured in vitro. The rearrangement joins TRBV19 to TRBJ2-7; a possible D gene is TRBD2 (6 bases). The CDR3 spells CASKRAASEPSEQYF. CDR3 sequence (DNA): TGTGCCAGTAAGAGGGCGGCTAGCGAGCCATCTGAGCAGTACTTC.